Sequencing of this TCR beta chain was carried out in a study of shared clonotypes between healthy human individuals. The V gene lost 5 bases and the J gene lost 4 bases, with 16 bases spanning the gap. The CDR3 contains 15 residues. CDR1 and CDR2 from the germline V gene are SGHVS and FNYEAQ. General study findings and limits: Clonotype sharing levels among donors were expected to vary with sequencing depth.

TCRdb's table, derived via immunoSEQ multiplex PCR, lists solely in-frame clones and lacks some. The repertoire holds over 850,000 clones, around 78% seen once, with 0.61% in the top ten. As concerns this clone: No antigen is known for it. This CDR3 is also generated by other DNA sequences in the sample.

The specimen was memory CD4+ T cells from PBMCs. As for subset: CD45RA-negative fraction. This receptor was taken from a man between 18 and 29 years old in good health. Some clones in this sample may be carry-over from other donors' samples. The chain has TRBV7-6 and TRBJ2-3, with D hard to call. DNA for the CDR3: TGTGCCAGCAGCCCCTGGACGGGTGGGGCAGATACGCAGTATTTT. Its translation: CASSPWTGGADTQYF.